This T cell receptor (beta chain) was documented in a study of cytomegalovirus exposure and HLA in healthy donors. Whole-study results and caveats: A later analysis linked a missense DCLRE1C variant to TCR beta V- and J-gene trimming. Presence/absence analyses treated sequencing depth as roughly uniform across donors. Among CMV-associated TCR beta chains, most appeared HLA-restricted in a later analysis.

A word on this clone: Its antigen is still unknown.

The primer mix had 60 Vbeta and 13 Jbeta primers. Clones were sequenced by immunoSEQ multiplex PCR, and TCRdb holds only the in-frame ones, with some missing. The data hold some 120,000 clones, with roughly 15% observed a single time. The CDR3 has 15 amino acids. Germline CDR1 is GTSNPN and CDR2 is SVGIG (reference sequence). V was pared by 5 bases and J by 0 bases, with 8 bases of the junction left unmatched. The chain carries TRBV30 and TRBJ1-1; 8 nucleotides align to TRBD1. Sequenced: PBMCs. This TCR was recovered from a female donor in good health and CMV-seropositive. CDR3 DNA: TGTGCCTGGGGCCGGACAGGGAGTATGAACACTGAAGCTTTCTTT. This codes for CAWGRTGSMNTEAFF. The full variable domain, completed using reference TRBV30 and TRBJ1-1, is SQTIHQWPATLVQPVGSPLSLECTVEGTSNPNLYWYRQAAGRGLQLLFYSVGIGQISSEVPQNLSASRPQDRQFILSSKKLLLSDSGFYLCAWGRTGSMNTEAFFGQGTRLTVV.